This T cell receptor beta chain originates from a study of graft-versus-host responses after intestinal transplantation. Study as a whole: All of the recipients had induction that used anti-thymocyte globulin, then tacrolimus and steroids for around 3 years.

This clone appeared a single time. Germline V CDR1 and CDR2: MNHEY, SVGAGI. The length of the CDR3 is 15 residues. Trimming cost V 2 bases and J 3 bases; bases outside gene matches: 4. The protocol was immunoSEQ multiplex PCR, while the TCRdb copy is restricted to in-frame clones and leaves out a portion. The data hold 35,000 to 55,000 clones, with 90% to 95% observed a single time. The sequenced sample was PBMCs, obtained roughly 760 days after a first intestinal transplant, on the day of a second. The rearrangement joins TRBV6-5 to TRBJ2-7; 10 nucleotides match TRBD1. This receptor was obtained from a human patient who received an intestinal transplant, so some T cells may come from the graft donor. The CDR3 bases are TGTGCCAGCAGTTACACCGGGACAGGGGACTACGAGCAGTACTTC. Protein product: CASSYTGTGDYEQYF.